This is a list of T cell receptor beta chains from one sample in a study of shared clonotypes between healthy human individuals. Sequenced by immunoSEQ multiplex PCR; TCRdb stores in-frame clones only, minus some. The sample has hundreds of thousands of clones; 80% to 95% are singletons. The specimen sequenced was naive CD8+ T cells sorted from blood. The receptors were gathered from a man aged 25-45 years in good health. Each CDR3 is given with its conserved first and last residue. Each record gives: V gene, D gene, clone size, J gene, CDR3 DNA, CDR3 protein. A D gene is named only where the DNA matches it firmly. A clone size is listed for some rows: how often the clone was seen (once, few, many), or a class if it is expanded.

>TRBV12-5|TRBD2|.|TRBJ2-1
TGTGCTAGTGGTTCGCGACTAGCTAATGAGCAGTTCTTC
CASGSRLANEQFF
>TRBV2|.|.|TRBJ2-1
TGTGCCAGCCTCCTACGAGGCAAGATGTCTCCGGGTAATGAGCAGTTCTTC
CASLLRGKMSPGNEQFF
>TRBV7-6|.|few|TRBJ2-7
TGTGCCAGCAGCCCGACCGGGACGAGATTCGAAGACGAGCAGTACTTC
CASSPTGTRFEDEQYF
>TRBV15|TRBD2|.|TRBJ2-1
TGTGCCACCAGCAGAGAGGGATCTAGCGGTGCCAGCTCCTACAATGAGCAGTTCTTC
CATSREGSSGASSYNEQFF
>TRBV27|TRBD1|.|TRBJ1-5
TGTGCCAGCAGTTCTTGGACAGGAGAGAGCCATAGCAATCAGCCCCAGCATTTT
CASSSWTGESHSNQPQHF
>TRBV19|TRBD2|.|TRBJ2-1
TGTGCCAGTAGTAGTAGACTAGCGGGAGTGCGTTACAATGAGCAGTTCTTC
CASSSRLAGVRYNEQFF
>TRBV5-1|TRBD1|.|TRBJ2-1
TGCGCCAGCAGCGGGGACAGCTACAATGAGCAGTTCTTC
CASSGDSYNEQFF
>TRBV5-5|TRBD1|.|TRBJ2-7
TGTGCCAGCAGTTCTACAGGGGGCTACGAGCAGTACTTC
CASSSTGGYEQYF
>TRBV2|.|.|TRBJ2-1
TGTGCCAGCAGTGAATCTTCCGGGAGTGAGCAGTTCTTC
CASSESSGSEQFF
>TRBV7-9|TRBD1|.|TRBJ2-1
TGTGCCAGCAGCTCAGGACAGGGGAGTCGGGATGAGCAGTTCTTC
CASSSGQGSRDEQFF
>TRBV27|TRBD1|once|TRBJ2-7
TGTGCCAGCAGTTTTATGAGGGACAGGGTATACGAGCAGTACTTC
CASSFMRDRVYEQYF
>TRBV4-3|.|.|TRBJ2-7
TGCGCCAGCAGCCAAGACAGGGGAAGCTCCTACGAGCAGTACTTC
CASSQDRGSSYEQYF
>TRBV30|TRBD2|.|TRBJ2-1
TGTGCCTGGGGGGGACTAGCGGGAGGGCCGGACTACAATGAGCAGTTCTTC
CAWGGLAGGPDYNEQFF
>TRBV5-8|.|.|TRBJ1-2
TGTGCCAGCAGCTTAGATCGGGTTGTCGACTATGGCTACACCTTC
CASSLDRVVDYGYTF
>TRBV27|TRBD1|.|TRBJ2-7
TGTGCCAGCAGTTTAAGGGGACAGGGCTACGAGCAGTACTTC
CASSLRGQGYEQYF
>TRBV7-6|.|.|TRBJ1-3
TGTGCCAGCAGCTTAACCCCTTTTGAGGGTGGCCTCCTAGCGAACACCATATATTTT
CASSLTPFEGGLLANTIYF
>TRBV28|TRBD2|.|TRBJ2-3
TGTGCCAGTTCTCGGCGGGAGAGTGCAGATACGCAGTATTTT
CASSRRESADTQYF
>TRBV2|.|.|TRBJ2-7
TGTGCCAGCAGTGATTCAGAAAACGAGCAGTACTTC
CASSDSENEQYF
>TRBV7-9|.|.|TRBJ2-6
TGTGCCAGCATCATGACCGTTTCTGGGGCCAACGTCCTGACTTTC
CASIMTVSGANVLTF
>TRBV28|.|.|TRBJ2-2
TGTGCCAGCAGCCATGCCCTGTTGGGCGGGGAGCTGTTTTTT
CASSHALLGGELFF
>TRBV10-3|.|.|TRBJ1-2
TGTGCCATCAGTGAGTCATTGGCTAACTATGGCTACACCTTC
CAISESLANYGYTF
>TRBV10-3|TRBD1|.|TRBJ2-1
TGTGCCATCAGTGACCCGGACAGGGGGCCTGACAATGAGCAGTTCTTC
CAISDPDRGPDNEQFF
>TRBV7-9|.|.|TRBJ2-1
TGTGCCAGCAGCCGTGGGGAATATCAGAACAATGAGCAGTTCTTC
CASSRGEYQNNEQFF
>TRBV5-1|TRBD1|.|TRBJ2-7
TGCGCCAGCAGCAATCCGGGACAGGGGTCCTACGAGCAGTACTTC
CASSNPGQGSYEQYF
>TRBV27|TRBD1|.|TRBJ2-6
TGTGCCAGCAGTTCCGGACAGGCTGACTCTGGGGCCAACGTCCTGACTTTC
CASSSGQADSGANVLTF
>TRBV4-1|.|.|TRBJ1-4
TGCGCCAGCAGGACGAATCACGCTAATGAAAAACTGTTTTTT
CASRTNHANEKLFF
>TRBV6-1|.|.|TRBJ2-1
TGTGCCAGCAGTGAATCCACCCCCTCCCTCGCGGGGTTCTACAATGAGCAGTTCTTC
CASSESTPSLAGFYNEQFF
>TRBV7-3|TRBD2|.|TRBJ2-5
TGTGCCAGCAGCGCGACAGCGGGAGAAGAGGAGACCCAGTACTTC
CASSATAGEEETQYF
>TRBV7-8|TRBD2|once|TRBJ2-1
TGTGCCAGCTGTTTTTGGACTAGCGGGAGGCTCAAGAATGAGCAGTTCTTC
CASCFWTSGRLKNEQFF
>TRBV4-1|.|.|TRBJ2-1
TGCGCCAGCAGCCACGAAATTAATGAGCAGTTCTTC
CASSHEINEQFF
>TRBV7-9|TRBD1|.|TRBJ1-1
TGTGCCAGCAGCACCGTACAGGGGTCGACTGAAGCTTTCTTT
CASSTVQGSTEAFF
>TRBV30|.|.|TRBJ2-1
TGTGCCTCGAGTGAGGGTAGAGAGCAGTTCTTC
CASSEGREQFF
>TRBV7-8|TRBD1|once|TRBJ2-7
TGTGCCAGCAGCGGGACAGCTGTCTACGAGCAGTACTTC
CASSGTAVYEQYF
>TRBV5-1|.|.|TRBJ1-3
TGCGCCAGCAGCTTGGCTCCGGGAGCGGACACCATATATTTT
CASSLAPGADTIYF
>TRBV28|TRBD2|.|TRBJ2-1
TGTGCCAGCAGTCCTGAGCGGGAGGCCCCTTACAATGAGCAGTTCTTC
CASSPEREAPYNEQFF
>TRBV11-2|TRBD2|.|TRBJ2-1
TGTGCCAGCAGCTTTAATGGTCTAGCGGAGCACAATGAGCAGTTCTTC
CASSFNGLAEHNEQFF
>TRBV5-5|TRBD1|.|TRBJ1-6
TGTGCCCGCAGCTGGACAGGGTCAGGGAATTCACCCCTCCACTTT
CARSWTGSGNSPLHF
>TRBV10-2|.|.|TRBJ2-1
TGCGCCAGCGGGGGATGGGACAATGAGCAGTTCTTC
CASGGWDNEQFF
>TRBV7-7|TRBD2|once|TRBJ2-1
TGTGCCAGCAGCCGCACTAGCGGGAGATCAAATGAGCAGTTCTTC
CASSRTSGRSNEQFF
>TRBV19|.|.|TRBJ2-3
TGTGCCAGTGGGCCTAGACGAAAGGGGGATACGCAGTATTTT
CASGPRRKGDTQYF
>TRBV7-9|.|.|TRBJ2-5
TGTGCCAGCAGCTCCCCAGGAGGGGCGGGGGAGACCCAGTACTTC
CASSSPGGAGETQYF
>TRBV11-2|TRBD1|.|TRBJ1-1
TGTGCCAGCAGCCATCGGACAGGGGGCCTTACTGAAGCTTTCTTT
CASSHRTGGLTEAFF
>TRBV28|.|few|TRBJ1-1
TGTGCCAGCAGTTTCTCCCGTAACAACACTGAAGCTTTCTTT
CASSFSRNNTEAFF